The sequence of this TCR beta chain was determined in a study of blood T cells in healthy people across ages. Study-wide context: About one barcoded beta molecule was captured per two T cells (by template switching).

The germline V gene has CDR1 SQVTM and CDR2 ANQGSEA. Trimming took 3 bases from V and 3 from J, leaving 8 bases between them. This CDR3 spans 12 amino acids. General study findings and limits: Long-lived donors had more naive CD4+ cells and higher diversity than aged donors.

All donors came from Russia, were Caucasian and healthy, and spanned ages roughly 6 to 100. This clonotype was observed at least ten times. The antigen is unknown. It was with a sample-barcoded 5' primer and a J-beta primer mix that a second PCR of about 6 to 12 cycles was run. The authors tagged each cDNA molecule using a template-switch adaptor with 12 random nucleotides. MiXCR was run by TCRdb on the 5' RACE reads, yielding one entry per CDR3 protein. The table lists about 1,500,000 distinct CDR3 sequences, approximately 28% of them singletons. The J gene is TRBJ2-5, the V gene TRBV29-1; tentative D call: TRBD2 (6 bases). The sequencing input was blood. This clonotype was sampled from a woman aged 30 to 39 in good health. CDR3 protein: CSVEGEEETQYF. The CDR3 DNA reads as TGCAGCGTTGAGGGGGAGGAAGAGACCCAGTACTTC. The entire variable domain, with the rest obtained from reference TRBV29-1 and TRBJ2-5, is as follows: SAVISQKPSRDICQRGTSLTIQCQVDSQVTMMFWYRQQPGQSLTLIATANQGSEATYESGFVIDKFPISRPNLTFSTLTVSNMSPEDSSIYLCSVEGEEETQYFGPGTRLLVL.